These 24 T cell receptor beta chains were all obtained from the same sample, sequenced in a study of T cells after yellow fever vaccination. TCRdb reprocessed the 5' RACE reads via MiXCR and lists one record per CDR3 protein. The sample lists around 320,000 distinct CDR3 sequences; around 4.3% were seen once. The specimen was PBMCs, collected 15 days after the yellow fever booster vaccination. These receptors came from a man aged 18 to 30 who received the YFV17D yellow fever vaccine.

The V and J genes are TRBV3-1 and TRBJ2-7; 9 bases match TRBD1. The CDR3 loop spans 14 amino acids. Looked up from germline, CDR1 is LGHDT and CDR2 is YNNKEL (reference sequence). The junction had 6 bases not matched to a gene; V was cut back by 6 bases and J by 3 bases. The CDR3 DNA sequence: TGTGCCAGCAGTCCTAAGACAGGGGGCTACGAGCAGTACTTC. Translated: CASSPKTGGYEQYF.

The table lists this clonotype with a few counts. The chain employs TRBV20-1 and TRBJ1-3; 9 positions match TRBD1. The CDR3 extends over 14 amino acids. The V gene end was trimmed by 4 bases and the J gene end by 12 bases; junction bases not matched to a gene: 13. The germline gives CDR1 DFQATT, CDR2 SNEGSKA (reference sequence). As DNA, the CDR3 is TGCAGTGCTACCATTAACAGGGGGCATAGGGTCATATATTTT. Protein product: CSATINRGHRVIYF.

This clonotype has a count of ten or more. Written as DNA, the CDR3 is TGCGCCAGCAGCTCCCCAGGGGCGCAGGCTACGCAGTATTTT. Protein product: CASSSPGAQATQYF. V is TRBV5-1 and J is TRBJ2-3; D possibly corresponds to TRBD1 (6 bases). The germline V gene encodes CDR1 SGHRS and CDR2 YFSETQ. This CDR3 is built from 14 residues. The ends were cut back, 3 bases at V and 8 bases at J, with 16 bases in the middle. The entire variable domain, with the rest obtained from reference TRBV5-1 and TRBJ2-3, is as follows: KAGVTQTPRYLIKTRGQQVTLSCSPISGHRSVSWYQQTPGQGLQFLFEYFSETQRNKGNFPGRFSGRQFSNSRSEMNVSTLELGDSALYLCASSSPGAQATQYFGPGTRLTVL.

The CDR3 bases are TGTGCCAGCAATCCCCCGCCTCAGGGTCGCGAGCAGTACGTC. Protein: CASNPPPQGREQYV. The chain recombines TRBV2 with TRBJ2-7; TRBD1 is a possible D gene (5 bases). Germline values: CDR1 SNHLY, CDR2 FYNNEI. V was shortened by 7 bases and J by 6 bases, with 19 bases between the two germline ends. This CDR3 contains 14 residues.

This clonotype was counted many times. V and J are TRBV19 and TRBJ2-4; tentatively, D is TRBD1 or TRBD2 (5 bases each). The CDR3 totals 13 residues. The ends were cut back, 8 bases at V and 11 bases at J, with 19 bases in the middle. CDR1 LNHDA and CDR2 SQIVND come from the germline V gene (reference sequence). The CDR3 DNA sequence: TGTGCCAGTCCCCGTGGCAGCCAGGGAGTTCAGTACTTC. It encodes CASPRGSQGVQYF.

This clonotype was recorded at least ten times. The chain combines TRBV11-2 with TRBJ2-5; no clear D. CDR3 size: 14 residues. Germline CDR1 is SGHAT and CDR2 is FQNNGV. V gave up 5 bases and J gave up 0 bases, with 10 bases separating them. CDR3 sequence reads: CASSPGPHQETQYF. The CDR3 bases are TGTGCCAGCAGCCCAGGACCCCACCAAGAGACCCAGTACTTC.

This clonotype was observed a handful of times. The chain links TRBV29-1 to TRBJ1-2; TRBD1 aligns across 10 bases. Germline CDR1 is SQVTM and CDR2 is ANQGSEA. With 3 bases clipped from V and 5 bases from J, the junction kept 15 bases outside the gene matches. The CDR3 totals 17 residues. The CDR3 DNA is TGCAGCGTTGATTCCGGGACAGGGGCCCACAACTATTATGGCTACACCTTC. This sequence encodes CSVDSGTGAHNYYGYTF.

This clonotype showed up just a few times. CDR3 sequence reads: CASSPTKGGWQFF. CDR3 coding DNA: TGTGCCAGCAGTCCGACCAAGGGGGGATGGCAGTTCTTC. The V call is TRBV6-2 or TRBV6-3, the J call TRBJ2-1; D possibly uses TRBD1 or TRBD2 (6 bases each). The CDR3 has 13 amino acids. Trimming removed 5 bases from V and 12 bases from J, with 17 bases in between. Germline V gene sequence: CDR1 MNHEY, CDR2 SVGEGT.

This clonotype was seen ten or more times. The V and J genes are TRBV7-3 and TRBJ2-7, with D possibly matching TRBD1 (6 bases). Germline values: CDR1 SGHTA, CDR2 FQGTGA. Trimming removed 2 bases from V and 6 bases from J, with 17 bases in between. The CDR3 sequence is 15 residues long. The CDR3 reads CASSLSPRGPSEQYF. The CDR3 bases are TGTGCCAGCAGCTTATCACCCAGGGGCCCTTCCGAGCAGTACTTC.

This clonotype was found a few times. V is TRBV20-1 and J is TRBJ2-3, with 11 bases identical to TRBD2. The V gene's germline CDR1 is DFQATT and CDR2 SNEGSKA (reference sequence). This CDR3 is 17 amino acids long. V was pared by 2 bases and J by 1 base, with 8 bases of the junction left unmatched. This chain's CDR3 is CSARSSGGASGTDTQYF. CDR3 bases: TGCAGTGCTAGAAGTAGCGGGGGGGCCTCTGGCACAGATACGCAGTATTTT.

This clonotype appeared a few times. The J gene is TRBJ2-2, the V gene TRBV4-1; D perhaps matches TRBD2 (5 bases). This CDR3 spans 14 amino acids. V lost 2 bases and J 7 bases, leaving 11 bases between the germline ends. Germline CDR1 reads MGHRA; CDR2 reads YSYEKL. CDR3 in amino acids: CASSQSTEGGELFF. DNA for the CDR3: TGCGCCAGCAGCCAAAGTACTGAGGGCGGGGAGCTGTTTTTT.

This rearrangement joins TRBV23-1 to TRBJ2-7; D unclear. TRBV23-1 is an ORF; its function is uncertain. The CDR3 is 8 residues long. Trimming stripped 11 bases from V and 7 bases from J, with 6 bases between. CDR3 in amino acids: CAPLEQYV. The CDR3 DNA reads as TGCGCCCCGTTAGAGCAGTACGTC.

This clonotype was seen only a few times. The V gene is TRBV9, the J gene TRBJ1-3, with a possible D match to TRBD1 (6 bases). Trimming removed 3 bases at V and 0 bases at J, with 16 bases between. The length of the CDR3 is 17 residues. CDR1 SGDLS and CDR2 YYNGEE come from the germline V gene. CDR3 sequence (DNA): TGTGCCAGCAGCGAGAAGATTGGACAGAACTCTGGAAACACCATATATTTT. Protein sequence: CASSEKIGQNSGNTIYF. The variable domain in full, with the rest retrieved from reference TRBV9 and TRBJ1-3, is DSGVTQTPKHLITATGQRVTLRCSPRSGDLSVYWYQQSLDQGLQFLIQYYNGEERAKGNILERFSAQQFPDLHSELNLSSLELGDSALYFCASSEKIGQNSGNTIYFGEGSWLTVV.

This clonotype showed up many times. This chain links TRBV11-2 with TRBJ2-7; 7 bases align to TRBD1. Looked up from germline, CDR1 is SGHAT and CDR2 is FQNNGV. This CDR3 is 16 amino acids long. Losses at the gene ends were 8 bases for V and 2 bases for J; bases not matched to a gene: 15. CDR3 coding DNA: TGTGCCAGCCAGACGGCTCAAGGGGGCCTTCCCTACGAGCAGTACTTC. Amino acid sequence: CASQTAQGGLPYEQYF.

This clonotype was picked up many times. The rearrangement joins TRBV4-2 to TRBJ1-6; 8 nucleotides agree with TRBD1. The CDR3 runs 16 residues. V was clipped by 0 bases and J by 3 bases; unmatched bases: 1. Germline loops: CDR1 LGHNA, CDR2 YNFKEQ. Here the CDR3 reads CASSQETGVYNSPLHF. The CDR3 nucleotides read TGTGCCAGCAGCCAAGAGACAGGGGTCTATAATTCACCCCTCCACTTT.

The chain links TRBV7-2 to TRBJ1-5, with D possibly being TRBD1 (6 bases). Trimming cost V 5 bases and J 0 bases, with 23 bases left between them. The CDR3 spans 19 residues. Germline V gene data show CDR1 as SGHTA and CDR2 as FQGNSA. The CDR3 protein is CASSLFTGSGGLSNQPQHF. The CDR3 nucleotides read TGTGCCAGCAGCCTATTTACAGGGTCGGGAGGTCTTAGCAATCAGCCCCAGCATTTT.

The chain has TRBV5-1 and TRBJ2-4; 7 bases line up with TRBD1. This CDR3 has 17 amino acids. The V gene end was trimmed by 5 bases and the J gene end by 0 bases; junction bases not matched to a gene: 11. In germline, CDR1 is SGHRS, CDR2 YFSETQ. In DNA, the CDR3 is TGCGCCAGCAGGGACCATCGACAGGGTCGAGCCAAAAACATTCAGTACTTC. Amino acid sequence: CASRDHRQGRAKNIQYF.

Many counts were recorded for this clonotype. The CDR3 DNA sequence: TGTGCCAGCAGCTATAATCGGGACAGTTCTAACTATGGCTACACCTTC. It specifies CASSYNRDSSNYGYTF. V usage is TRBV11-2 and J usage is TRBJ1-2; 7 nucleotides match TRBD1. Germline V gene data show CDR1 as SGHAT and CDR2 as FQNNGV. The CDR3 covers 16 residues. V trimming: 4 bases; J trimming: 0 bases; junction bases outside the gene matches: 8.

This clonotype was observed a few times. V usage is TRBV5-4 and J usage is TRBJ2-1; weak D call: TRBD1 (5 bases). Between the trimmed V and J ends, which lost 3 bases and 6 bases, there was a span of 13 bases. Per the germline V gene, CDR1 is SGHNT and CDR2 is YYREEE (reference sequence). The CDR3 covers 14 residues. In DNA, the CDR3 is TGTGCCAGCAGCTACGGACCAGGGATCAATGAGCAGTTCTTC. This codes for CASSYGPGINEQFF.

V is TRBV20-1 and J is TRBJ2-7; D assignment may be TRBD1 or TRBD2 (5 bases each). The germline V gene has CDR1 DFQATT and CDR2 SNEGSKA (reference sequence). CDR3 length: 12 residues. Trimming took 6 bases from V and 8 from J, leaving 17 bases between them. This chain's CDR3 is CSAREWGKKQYV. DNA for the CDR3: TGCAGTGCCAGGGAGTGGGGGAAAAAGCAGTACGTC.

This clonotype was picked up many times. The chain combines TRBV7-9 with TRBJ2-3, with D possibly called TRBD1 or TRBD2 (5 bases each). With 5 bases removed from V and 5 bases from J, the gap between germline ends came to 11 bases. Germline values: CDR1 SEHNR, CDR2 FQNEAQ (reference sequence). CDR3 length: 13 amino acids. For the CDR3, the DNA is TGTGCCAGCAGCGGGGGAAGAGGAGATACGCAGTATTTT. Translating gives CASSGGRGDTQYF.

The table lists this clonotype with many counts. The chain couples TRBV7-2 to TRBJ1-1; 7 nucleotides align to TRBD1. V lost 3 bases to trimming and J lost 8 bases; unmatched junction nucleotides: 3. This CDR3 is built from 12 residues. Germline assignment: CDR1 SGHTA and CDR2 FQGNSA. The CDR3 sequence: CASSFGTVEAFF. DNA for the CDR3: TGTGCCAGCAGCTTCGGGACAGTCGAAGCTTTCTTT.

This clonotype was observed at least ten times. The chain recombines TRBV20-1 with TRBJ1-6, with a weak D call TRBD1 (5 bases). Trimming removed 0 bases at V and 14 bases at J, with 8 bases between. Germline CDR1 and CDR2: DFQATT and SNEGSKA (reference sequence). CDR3 length: 11 residues. Here the CDR3 reads CSARDGGALHF. The CDR3 nucleotides read TGCAGTGCTAGAGATGGAGGGGCCCTCCACTTT.

This clonotype was seen repeatedly, ten times or more. The chain links TRBV7-6 to TRBJ2-1; D is perhaps TRBD2 (5 bases). The CDR3 is 16 amino acids. V dropped 5 bases and J dropped 7 bases, with 21 bases sitting between them. In germline, CDR1 is SGHVS, CDR2 FNYEAQ. DNA of the CDR3: TGTGCCAGCAGCGAAACTAGACTGGGAGAAGGGAATGAGCAGTTCTTC. Translation: CASSETRLGEGNEQFF.